Presented here are 17 T cell receptor beta chains from one specimen sequenced in a study of cytomegalovirus exposure and HLA in healthy donors. Vbeta (60) and Jbeta (13) primers were used in the PCR. Clones were read by immunoSEQ multiplex PCR, and TCRdb kept only the in-frame ones, dropping some. Among approximately 73,000 clones listed, about two thirds were seen once. Sequencing was performed on PBMCs. The receptors were sampled from a man aged 25-40 years in good health and CMV-seropositive.

The rearrangement links TRBV11-2 to TRBJ2-5; 9 nucleotides align to TRBD2. This CDR3 is 15 amino acids long. V shed 5 bases, J shed 4 bases, and the junction held 8 bases outside the gene matches. Per germline, CDR1 SGHAT and CDR2 FQNNGV. The CDR3 here is CASSLVAGGRETQYF. The CDR3 DNA reads as TGTGCCAGCAGCCTCGTGGCGGGAGGGCGAGAGACCCAGTACTTC.

The V and J genes are TRBV6-5 and TRBJ2-7; D might be TRBD2 (5 bases). The CDR3 is made up of 13 amino acids. CDR1 and CDR2 (germline): MNHEY, SVGAGI. Trimming removed 6 bases from V and 6 bases from J, with 15 bases in between. The CDR3 region has the DNA TGTGCCAGCAGCTTAGTCGGGGTCGGCGAGCAGTACTTC. The encoded protein is CASSLVGVGEQYF.

The CDR3, as DNA: TGCGCCAGCAGCTTTGGAAGGGGCCCGGGGGACACTGAAGCTTTCTTT. It yields the protein CASSFGRGPGDTEAFF. The J gene is TRBJ1-1, the V gene TRBV5-1, with a weak D call TRBD1 (5 bases). The CDR3 loop spans 16 amino acids. Germline assignment: CDR1 SGHRS and CDR2 YFSETQ. V was clipped by 2 bases and J by 3 bases, with 17 bases between them.

V is TRBV5-1 and J is TRBJ2-3; TRBD2 aligns across 10 bases. Germline CDR1 and CDR2: SGHRS and YFSETQ. Unmatched junction bases numbered 7, after V lost 4 bases and J lost 2 bases. The CDR3 is 16 amino acids. The CDR3 DNA reads TGCGCCAGCAGCCCGACTAGCGGGCCGTCCACAGATACGCAGTATTTT. Translating it yields CASSPTSGPSTDTQYF.

This clone was seen a few times. The gene calls are TRBV13 and TRBJ2-7; 9 nucleotides align to TRBD1. The length of the CDR3 is 16 residues. The J segment lost 7 bases and the V segment lost 6 bases, leaving 16 bases of the junction unmatched. In germline, CDR1 is PRHDT, CDR2 FYEKMQ (reference sequence). The DNA for the CDR3 is TGTGCCAGCAGTTCAATAGGGACAGGGAATTCCGGGGAGCAGTACTTC. Encoded protein: CASSSIGTGNSGEQYF.

The V and J genes are TRBV15 and TRBJ2-5; 12 nucleotides align to TRBD2. The CDR3 sequence is 15 residues long. The trim removed 3 bases at V and 5 bases at J, leaving 4 bases unmatched. Looked up from germline, CDR1 is LNHNV and CDR2 is YYDKDF (reference sequence). The CDR3 nucleotides read TGTGCCACCAGCAGCCGACTAGCGGGAGTTGAGACCCAGTACTTC. The encoded protein is CATSSRLAGVETQYF.

The chain couples TRBV5-4 to TRBJ2-5, with D possibly being TRBD2 (5 bases). V was shortened by 1 base and J by 5 bases, with 15 bases between the two germline ends. Germline CDR1 is SGHNT and CDR2 is YYREEE (reference sequence). The CDR3 runs 15 residues. CDR3 sequence (DNA): TGTGCCAGCAGCTTGACTCTCCACGGCGGGGAGACCCAGTACTTC. This translates into CASSLTLHGGETQYF.

V gene TRBV11-3 combines with J gene TRBJ2-5; the match to TRBD2 covers 13 bases. V shed 4 bases and J 4 bases; nucleotides not matched to a gene: 6. The CDR3 contains 16 residues. Germline V gene lookup returns CDR1 SGHNT and CDR2 YENEEA. The CDR3 DNA sequence: TGTGCCAGCAGCTCAATGACTAGCGGGAGGTTAGAGACCCAGTACTTC. It yields the protein CASSSMTSGRLETQYF.

This clone was seen once. The chain employs TRBV7-2 and TRBJ2-4; 8 bases fit TRBD2. With V trimmed by 1 base and J by 4 bases, 12 bases remained unmatched. The CDR3 is 18 residues long. Per the germline V gene, CDR1 is SGHTA and CDR2 is FQGNSA. CDR3 protein: CASSLEGIAGTRKNIQYF. The CDR3, as DNA: TGTGCCAGCAGCTTAGAAGGTATAGCGGGAACGCGGAAAAACATTCAGTACTTC. The full variable domain, its missing parts supplied by reference TRBV7-2 and TRBJ2-4, is GAGVSQSPSNKVTEKGKDVELRCDPISGHTALYWYRQSLGQGLEFLIYFQGNSAPDKSGLPSDRFSAERTGGSVSTLTIQRTQQEDSAVYLCASSLEGIAGTRKNIQYFGAGTRLSVL.

The chain uses TRBV6-5 and TRBJ2-3, with TRBD1 matching over 7 bases. The CDR3 spans 13 residues. Germline trimming cut 7 bases from V and 6 bases from J; bases unmatched to any gene: 7. Germline CDR1 reads MNHEY; CDR2 reads SVGAGI. The CDR3 DNA sequence: TGTGCCAGCAACCGACAGGGTTCGGATACGCAGTATTTT. Its translation: CASNRQGSDTQYF.

This clone was counted a few times. V usage is TRBV18 and J usage is TRBJ1-5; 10 nucleotides align to TRBD1. The germline V gene has CDR1 KGHSH and CDR2 LQKENI. This CDR3 has 14 amino acids. J lost 6 bases, V lost 5 bases, and 4 bases had no gene match. CDR3 coding DNA: TGTGCCAGCTCAGGGGGACAGGGGAGTCAGCCCCAGCATTTT. It codes for CASSGGQGSQPQHF.

The chain couples TRBV7-6 to TRBJ2-3; D is unclear. This CDR3 is 16 amino acids long. V shed 1 base and J shed 1 base, with 12 bases lying between them. Germline V gene data show CDR1 as SGHVS and CDR2 as FNYEAQ. The CDR3 loop is CASSLEVVARTDTQYF. Here the CDR3 DNA reads TGTGCCAGCAGCTTAGAGGTGGTAGCCCGCACAGATACGCAGTATTTT.

This clone came up a few times. The chain has TRBV2 and TRBJ2-7; unclear D gene. Trimming left V 6 bases short and J 5 bases short, with 11 bases between. The CDR3 extends over 12 amino acids. CDR1 is SNHLY and CDR2 is FYNNEI in the germline V gene. The CDR3 nucleotides read TGTGCCAGCAGAGTAGTAGTCCACGAGCAGTACTTC. Protein: CASRVVVHEQYF.

CDR3: CASSISQGAAETQYF. The CDR3 nucleotides read TGTGCCAGCAGCATAAGTCAGGGGGCTGCGGAGACCCAGTACTTC. This sequence joins TRBV7-9 and TRBJ2-5; 8 positions match TRBD1. Germline lookup yields CDR1 SEHNR and CDR2 FQNEAQ (reference sequence). With V trimmed by 5 bases and J by 5 bases, 10 bases remained unmatched. This CDR3 has 15 amino acids.

This clone came up a few times. The chain combines TRBV5-6 with TRBJ2-5, with TRBD1 identical over 8 bases. Germline CDR1 reads SGHDT; CDR2 reads YYEEEE. J lost 1 base, V lost 4 bases, and 3 bases had no gene match. CDR3 length: 14 amino acids. CDR3: CASSGGTGQETQYF. CDR3 bases: TGTGCCAGCAGCGGAGGGACAGGCCAAGAGACCCAGTACTTC.

The chain employs TRBV5-4 and TRBJ2-1, with D possibly TRBD2 on 6 matching bases. The germline V gene has CDR1 SGHNT and CDR2 YYREEE (reference sequence). Trimming removed 4 bases from V and 9 bases from J, with 17 bases in between. The CDR3 is 14 residues long. The DNA of the CDR3 is TGTGCCAGCAGCACCCGGGAGCAGTTCGGTGAGCAGTTCTTC. It codes for CASSTREQFGEQFF.

This chain connects TRBV5-5 to TRBJ2-1, with TRBD2 matching over 8 bases. The V and J ends lost 5 bases and 8 bases, in that order; junction bases with no gene match: 9. CDR1 is SGHKS and CDR2 is YYEKEE in the germline V gene (reference sequence). The CDR3 has 14 residues. As DNA, the CDR3 is TGTGCCAGCAGGAACGGACTAGCAGTCTATGAGCAGTTCTTC. Amino acid sequence: CASRNGLAVYEQFF.